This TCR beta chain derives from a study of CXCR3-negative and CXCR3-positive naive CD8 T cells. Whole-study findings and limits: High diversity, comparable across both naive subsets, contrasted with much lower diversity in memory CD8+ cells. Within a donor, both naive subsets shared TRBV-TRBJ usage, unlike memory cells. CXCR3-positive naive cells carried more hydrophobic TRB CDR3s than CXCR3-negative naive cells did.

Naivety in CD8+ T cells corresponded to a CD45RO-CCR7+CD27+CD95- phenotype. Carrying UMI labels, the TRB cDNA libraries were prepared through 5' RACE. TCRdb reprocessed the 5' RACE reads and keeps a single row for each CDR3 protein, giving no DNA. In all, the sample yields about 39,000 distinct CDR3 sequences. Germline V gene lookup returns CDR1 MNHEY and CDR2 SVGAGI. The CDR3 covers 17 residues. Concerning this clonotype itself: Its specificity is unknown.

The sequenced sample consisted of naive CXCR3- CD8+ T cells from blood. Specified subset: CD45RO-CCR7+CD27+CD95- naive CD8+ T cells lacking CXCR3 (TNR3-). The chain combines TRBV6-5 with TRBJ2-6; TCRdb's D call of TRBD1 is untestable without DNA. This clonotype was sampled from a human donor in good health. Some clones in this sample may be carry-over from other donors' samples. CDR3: CASSYVGGAGGANVLTF.